The clone carrying this T cell receptor beta chain was observed a handful of times. This specimen comes from a study of identical twins. TCRdb re-derived calls from the 5' RACE reads in MiXCR, one entry per CDR3 protein. The table has fewer than 450,000 distinct CDR3 sequences, approximately 8.8% seen once. The germline CDR1 and CDR2 sequences are DFQATT and SNEGSKA (reference sequence). This CDR3 has 14 residues. V was cut by 1 base and J by 8 bases, with 14 bases left in between. The material sequenced was naive T cells sorted from blood. The sequence was collected from a woman aged 45-60 years in good health. V and J are TRBV20-1 and TRBJ2-2; no definite D call. CDR3 bases: TGCAGTGCTAGAGGGGCCCGCGGTCCAGGGGAGCTGTTTTTT. Translated, it gives CSARGARGPGELFF.